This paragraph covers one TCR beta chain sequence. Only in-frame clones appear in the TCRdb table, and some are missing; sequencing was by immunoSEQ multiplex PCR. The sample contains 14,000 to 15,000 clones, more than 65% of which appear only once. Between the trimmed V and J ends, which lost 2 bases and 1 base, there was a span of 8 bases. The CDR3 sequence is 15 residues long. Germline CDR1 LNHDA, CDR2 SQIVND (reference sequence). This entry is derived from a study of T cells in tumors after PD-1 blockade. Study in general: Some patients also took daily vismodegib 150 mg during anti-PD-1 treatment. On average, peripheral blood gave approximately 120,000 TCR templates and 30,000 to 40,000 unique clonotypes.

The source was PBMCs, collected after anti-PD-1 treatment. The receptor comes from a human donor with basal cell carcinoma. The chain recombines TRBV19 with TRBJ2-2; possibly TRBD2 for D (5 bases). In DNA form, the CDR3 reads TGTGCCAGTAGTATATATGCGGGGAACACCGGGGAGCTGTTTTTT. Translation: CASSIYAGNTGELFF.